This T cell receptor (beta chain) originates from a study of radiation and T cells in renal cell carcinoma. Study results and caveats: Tumor samples were small regions of 0.9 to 1 g. Dominant CDR3 motifs were more common in irradiated tumors than controls.

Comments on this clone: Its antigen remains unknown.

Noted treatment: 15 Gy SBRT to primary tumor, nephrectomy 4 weeks later. The CDR3 sequence is 12 residues long. The germline CDR1 and CDR2 sequences are SGHDN and FVKESK. Assay used: immunoSEQ multiplex PCR; TCRdb lists only in-frame clones, some missing. Seen here are some 9,700 clones, around 50% observed once, and the top ten hold roughly a fifth. Sequenced material: tumor tissue, taken from a patient whose treatment included radiotherapy and nephrectomy. This chain joins TRBV14 and TRBJ2-5; D is uncertain. Judging by the DNA end, TRBJ2-7 fits better; the J call may be wrong. The source is a man aged 55 to 70 with renal cell carcinoma. CDR3 bases: TGTGCCAGCAGCCCGCGTCCCACCGAGCAGTACTTC. Its protein is CASSPRPTEQYF.